This is a list of T cell receptor beta chains from one sample in a study of T cell responses to AZD1222 COVID-19 vaccine. Sequenced by immunoSEQ multiplex PCR; TCRdb stores in-frame clones only, minus some. The sample carries around 100,000 clones, around 91% recorded once. Sequencing was performed on peripheral blood, taken on day 0 of AZD1222 vaccination. The receptor source for this set is an adult in good health. Both conserved end residues are part of each CDR3. Each record gives: J gene, D gene, clone size, V gene, CDR3 DNA, CDR3 protein. The D gene is left open where the match is weak. Some rows mark clone size as missing; the rest say once, few, many or name a class of expanded clone.

TRBJ1-2	TRBD1	NA	TRBV6-5	TGTGCCAGCAGTTACATGGGACAGAGAAATGGCTACACCTTC	CASSYMGQRNGYTF
TRBJ2-2	NA	NA	TRBV18	TGTGCCAGCTCACAGATCGGGACAACGAACACCGGGGAGCTGTTTTTT	CASSQIGTTNTGELFF
TRBJ1-1	NA	NA	TRBV6-1	TGTGCCAGCAGTGAAATTTATGAAGCTTTCTTT	CASSEIYEAFF
TRBJ1-2	TRBD1	few	TRBV19	TGTGCCACCAGGACAGGGTTAGGCTACACCTTC	CATRTGLGYTF
TRBJ1-5	NA	NA	TRBV24-1	TGTGCCACCAGTTCCGAGGGGCATCAGCCCCAGCATTTT	CATSSEGHQPQHF
TRBJ1-4	NA	once	TRBV5-4	TGTGCCAGCAGCTACTCCGGACAGAGAGGGGATGAAAAACTGTTTTTT	CASSYSGQRGDEKLFF
TRBJ1-1	NA	NA	TRBV29-1	TGCAGCGCGGGGAGTTCTGGTGCTTTCTTT	CSAGSSGAFF
TRBJ1-1	NA	NA	TRBV27	TGTGCCAGCAGTTCCCACCGAGTTACTGGACGGCGGAACACTGAAGCTTTCTTT	CASSSHRVTGRRNTEAFF
TRBJ1-1	NA	NA	TRBV20-1	TGCAGCCGCCCAGGGGACGGCAAAGCTTTCTTT	CSRPGDGKAFF
TRBJ1-2	NA	NA	TRBV14	TGTGCCAGCAGCCAAGATCCCCGGGGGGTTCATGGCTACACCTTC	CASSQDPRGVHGYTF
TRBJ1-1	TRBD1	NA	TRBV9	TGTGCCAGCAGCGTAGGCCGACAGGGGGCTGAAGCTTTCTTT	CASSVGRQGAEAFF
TRBJ2-1	NA	NA	TRBV6-4	TGTGCCAGCAGTGACTCCAAAGAGCAGTTCTTC	CASSDSKEQFF
TRBJ2-3	NA	NA	TRBV9	TGTGCCAGCAGCGCCGAGGGGTTCACAGATACGCAGTATTTT	CASSAEGFTDTQYF
TRBJ2-6	NA	NA	TRBV7-9	TGTGCCAGCAAGCTCGGGGTATCTGGGGCCAACGTCCTGACTTTC	CASKLGVSGANVLTF
TRBJ1-2	NA	NA	TRBV6-2/TRBV6-3	TGTGCCAGCAGTCCCCTTGGGGGGGTAGGTGGCTACACCTTC	CASSPLGGVGGYTF
TRBJ2-3	NA	NA	TRBV6-5	TGTGCCAGCAGCCTTGCACCCACAGATACGCAGTATTTT	CASSLAPTDTQYF
TRBJ2-1	NA	NA	TRBV6-1	TGTGCCAGCAGTGAAGAACTGGGGCCACCCTACAATGAGCAGTTCTTC	CASSEELGPPYNEQFF
TRBJ1-5	TRBD1	NA	TRBV10-1	TGCGCCAGCAGTGAGGTGACAGGGACCCCCTCGGGCAATCAGCCCCAGCATTTT	CASSEVTGTPSGNQPQHF
TRBJ1-3	NA	few	TRBV15	TGTGCCACCAGCAGAGATGGATCTGGAAACACCATATATTTT	CATSRDGSGNTIYF
TRBJ1-6	NA	NA	TRBV7-8	TGTGCCAGCAGCTCGCAGGGGAGTAATTCACCCCTCCACTTT	CASSSQGSNSPLHF
TRBJ1-5	NA	NA	TRBV6-5	TGTGCCAGCAGTTTCTACGTTGGACAGCTAGTTATGCATTTT	CASSFYVGQLVMHF
TRBJ2-3	NA	once	TRBV18	TGTGCCAGCTCCCCCTTCACGAGCGGGACAGATACGCAGTATTTT	CASSPFTSGTDTQYF
TRBJ2-7	NA	NA	TRBV28	TGTGCCAGCCTTGGGGGTTACGAGCAGTACTTC	CASLGGYEQYF
TRBJ1-2	NA	once	TRBV2	TGTGCCAGCAGTGGGGGGGTGGACAATTATGGCTACACCTTC	CASSGGVDNYGYTF
TRBJ2-5	TRBD2	NA	TRBV9	TGTGCCAGCAGCGGAGCGGGGGGACAAGAGACCCAGTACTTC	CASSGAGGQETQYF
TRBJ2-1	TRBD2	NA	TRBV7-6	TGTGCCAGCAGCATAACTAGCGGGGGGTACAATGAGCAGTTCTTC	CASSITSGGYNEQFF
TRBJ2-7	NA	NA	TRBV28	TGTGCCAGCACCCACAACAGGGATAAGTACGAGCAGTACTTC	CASTHNRDKYEQYF
TRBJ1-5	NA	NA	TRBV18	TGTGCCAGCTCACCACCGGGGAGCAATCAGCCCCAGCATTTT	CASSPPGSNQPQHF
TRBJ1-1	TRBD1	once	TRBV28	TGTGCCACCAGGACAGGGAGAGGTGAAGCTTTCTTT	CATRTGRGEAFF
TRBJ2-2	NA	NA	TRBV19	TGTGCCAGTAGTAGTCCCTCGGGACAAGCCTCCACCGGGGAGCTGTTTTTT	CASSSPSGQASTGELFF
TRBJ1-5	NA	NA	TRBV5-1	TGCGCCAGCAGCTTTATGGGTGCGCAGCCCCAGCATTTT	CASSFMGAQPQHF
TRBJ1-2	NA	NA	TRBV6-1	TGTGCCAGCAGTGAAGATAGGACAGACGGCTACACCTTC	CASSEDRTDGYTF
TRBJ2-5	TRBD2	NA	TRBV10-3	TGTGCCATCCGGGCTAGCGGGGGGAATAACCAAGAGACCCAGTACTTC	CAIRASGGNNQETQYF
TRBJ1-3	NA	once	TRBV6-2/TRBV6-3	TGTGCCAGCAGTTTATTTGGAAACACCATATATTTT	CASSLFGNTIYF
TRBJ1-2	TRBD1	NA	TRBV29-1	TGCAGCGTTTCCGGGACAGACCCACCTGGCTATGGCTACACCTTC	CSVSGTDPPGYGYTF
TRBJ1-1	NA	NA	TRBV11-1	TGTGCCAGCAGCTTAAACGGACAGATGAACACTGAAGCTTTCTTT	CASSLNGQMNTEAFF
TRBJ1-4	NA	NA	TRBV11-2	TGTGCCCAGGCCACTAATGAAAAACTGTTTTTT	CAQATNEKLFF
TRBJ1-1	NA	NA	TRBV4-1	TGCGCCAGCAGCCAAGTCGGAAACTCTTACGAAGCTTTCTTT	CASSQVGNSYEAFF
TRBJ1-3	NA	NA	TRBV4-2	TGTGCCAGCAGCCAAGAACCGCAGAGCTCTGGAAACACCATATATTTT	CASSQEPQSSGNTIYF
TRBJ2-6	NA	NA	TRBV7-2	TGTGCCAGCAGCCCCGTCGGGGGCAGGTCTGGGGCCAACGTCCTGACTTTC	CASSPVGGRSGANVLTF
TRBJ1-2	NA	NA	TRBV6-5	TGTGCCAGCAGGCAAAGTCTGGGGAACTATGGCTACACCTTC	CASRQSLGNYGYTF
TRBJ1-6	NA	few	TRBV5-4	TGTGCCAGCAGCCTCCAGCGAAGCTCCTATAATTCACCCCTCCACTTT	CASSLQRSSYNSPLHF
TRBJ2-7	TRBD1	NA	TRBV5-5	TGTGCCAGCAGCTTGGGGGGGACAGATTACGAGCAGTACTTC	CASSLGGTDYEQYF
TRBJ2-3	NA	NA	TRBV11-2	TGTGCCAGCAGCTTGCTCAGAGATACGCAGTATTTT	CASSLLRDTQYF
TRBJ2-3	NA	NA	TRBV6-2/TRBV6-3	TGTGCCAGCAGCCCAGCGGAGCCAGATACGCAGTATTTT	CASSPAEPDTQYF
TRBJ2-1	TRBD2	NA	TRBV28	TGTGCCAGCACCTCCCCGGGGGGGGCTGAAAATGAGCAGTTCTTC	CASTSPGGAENEQFF
TRBJ1-5	NA	NA	TRBV19	TGTGCCAGTATGGGGGATCAGCCCCAGCATTTT	CASMGDQPQHF
TRBJ2-3	NA	NA	TRBV24-1	TGTGCCACCAGTGACTGGACGGATACGCAGTATTTT	CATSDWTDTQYF
TRBJ2-1	TRBD2	NA	TRBV7-2	TGTGCCAGCAGCCCCCAAGGCGGGGGTTACAATGAGCAGTTCTTC	CASSPQGGGYNEQFF